These 18 T cell receptor beta chains were all obtained from the same sample, sequenced in a study of tumor and adjacent non-tumor tissue in lung cancer. The template was RNA from unsorted bulk tissue. A modified ARM-PCR protocol with three rounds of nested PCR amplified TCRbeta. A single record per CDR3 protein comes from TCRdb applying MiXCR to the multiplex PCR reads. The repertoire includes over 110,000 distinct CDR3 sequences, approximately 66% of them detected once, and over 15% sits in the top ten. The specimen was lung tumor tissue. The source is a man aged 55 to 69 with small cell lung cancer.

The chain combines TRBV6-1 with TRBJ2-5; the match to TRBD2 covers 9 bases. Germline-derived CDR1 and CDR2 are MNHNS and SASEGT. This CDR3 comprises 15 residues. V was clipped by 3 bases and J by 1 base; unmatched bases: 3. CDR3: CASSDPSGIQETQYF. The CDR3 bases are TGTGCCAGCAGTGACCCTAGCGGGATCCAAGAGACCCAGTACTTC.

Remarks on this clonotype: The junction differs from germline at one of its ends, possibly a read error. The rearrangement joins TRBV20-1 to TRBJ1-2; unclear D gene. CDR1 is DFQATT, CDR2 SNEGSKA, per germline (reference sequence). CDR3 length equals 11 residues. The CDR3 here is CRATSNYGYTF. The CDR3 DNA is TGCAGAGCTACTAGTAACTATGGCTACACCTTC.

This clonotype was recorded many times. This chain connects TRBV4-1 to TRBJ2-7, with D tentatively TRBD1 or TRBD2 (7 bases each). Germline assignment: CDR1 MGHRA and CDR2 YSYEKL. The CDR3 totals 16 residues. Trimming removed 2 bases from V and 2 bases from J, with 16 bases in between. CDR3 coding DNA: TGCGCCAGCAGCCAAACTACAGGGGACTACCCCTACGAGCAGTACTTC. Its protein product is CASSQTTGDYPYEQYF.

Note on this clonotype: At one end, the junction sequence differs from germline, possibly due to a read error. The chain has TRBV11-2 and TRBJ2-3; 11 bases align to TRBD2. The CDR3 has 14 residues. Germline V lookup: CDR1 SGHAT, CDR2 FQNNGV. The CDR3, as DNA: TGTGCCAGCACCACTAGCGGGGGCACAAATACGCAGTATTTT. This sequence encodes CASTTSGGTNTQYF.

This clonotype has a count of ten or more. This sequence joins TRBV11-1 and TRBJ2-1; D is ambiguous. Germline-derived CDR1 and CDR2 are SGHAT and FQDESV (reference sequence). V was pared by 5 bases and J by 1 base, with 12 bases between. CDR3 length: 15 residues. CDR3 nucleotide sequence: TGTGCCAGCAGCCACCAAGTTCATTCCTACAATGAGCAGTTCTTC. The encoded protein is CASSHQVHSYNEQFF.

Concerning this clonotype itself: This may be a read error: a much more frequent sequence differs by one nucleotide. J is TRBJ2-7 and V is TRBV18; TRBD1 agrees at 7 bases. The CDR3 loop spans 14 amino acids. From germline, CDR1 is KGHSH and CDR2 LQKENI. This CDR3 reads CASSPGTASCEQYF. CDR3 bases: TGTGCCAGCTCACCCGGGACAGCATCCTGCGAGCAGTACTTC.

Concerning this clonotype itself: One end of the junction does not line up with germline, which may come from a read error. The V and J genes are TRBV6-1 and TRBJ1-5; a weak D match, TRBD1 (5 bases). Germline CDR1 reads MNHNS; CDR2 reads SASEGT. The CDR3 runs to 16 residues. Written as DNA, the CDR3 is TGTGCCAGCAGTGAGCGCTCGACAGCTGGGGGTCAGCCCCATTATTTT. It is translated as CASSERSTAGGQPHYF.

In the case of this clonotype: An end of the junction differs from the germline gene, which may be a read error. This chain joins TRBV14 and TRBJ2-6; D is undetermined. CDR1 and CDR2 (germline): SGHDN, FVKESK. The CDR3 covers 13 residues. CDR3 DNA: TGTGCCAGCAGTCCCTCTAGGGCCAACGTCCTGACTTTC. Translation: CASSPSRANVLTF.

The chain has TRBV11-1 and TRBJ2-7, with TRBD1 as a possible D gene (7 bases). The germline V gene encodes CDR1 SGHAT and CDR2 FQDESV (reference sequence). Trimming took 6 bases from V and 6 from J, leaving 18 bases between them. The CDR3 has 14 residues. For the CDR3, the DNA is TGTGCCAGCAGATCCGGGGCAGGGGGACTCGAGCAGTACTTC. Its translation: CASRSGAGGLEQYF.

About this clonotype itself: One base away lies a much larger clone, so this may be a sequencing read error. V usage is TRBV7-9 and J usage is TRBJ1-2; tentative D call: TRBD1 (5 bases). Germline CDR1 reads SEHNR; CDR2 reads FQNEAQ (reference sequence). The CDR3 sequence is 16 residues long. Deletions cut 6 bases from V and 2 bases from J, with 19 bases between. This CDR3 is CASRVQIGRGNYGYTF. CDR3 DNA: TGTGCCAGCAGGGTTCAGATAGGACGGGGGAACTATGGCTACACCTTC.

On this clonotype itself: An end of the junction does not agree with germline; a read error may underlie this. V and J are TRBV11-2 and TRBJ2-3, with D possibly matching TRBD1 (5 bases). Germline V gene sequence: CDR1 SGHAT, CDR2 FQNNGV. The CDR3 totals 14 residues. CDR3 DNA sequence: TGTTCCAGTAGCTTAGCAGGCAGGGTGGATACGCAGTATTTT. Its protein is CSSSLAGRVDTQYF.

The chain combines TRBV20-1 with TRBJ2-5; D is undetermined. V lost 3 bases to trimming and J lost 2 bases, with 7 bases between them. The germline V gene has CDR1 DFQATT and CDR2 SNEGSKA (reference sequence). This CDR3 region has 12 residues. As DNA, the CDR3 is TGCAGTGCTAGGGGGTATCAAGAGACCCAGTACTTC. Translating gives CSARGYQETQYF.

In the case of this clonotype: One base away lies a much larger clone, so this may be a sequencing read error. This sequence joins TRBV5-4 and TRBJ2-5, with D possibly TRBD1 on 6 matching bases. Germline-derived CDR1 and CDR2 are SGHNT and YYREEE (reference sequence). The CDR3 contains 14 residues. CDR3 region: CASSVTGTQGTQYF. In DNA form, the CDR3 reads TGTGCCAGCAGCGTTACCGGGACACAAGGGACCCAGTACTTC.

With respect to this clonotype: Its ends do not fully match the called genes, so a read error is possible. J is TRBJ2-4 and V is TRBV11-3, with D possibly TRBD1 on 6 matching bases. The germline V gene encodes CDR1 SGHNT and CDR2 YENEEA. The CDR3 has 12 amino acids. The CDR3 DNA follows: TGTACCAGCAGCTTACAGGGATACATTCAGTACTTC. This sequence encodes CTSSLQGYIQYF.

This clonotype showed up just a few times. V and J are TRBV11-2 and TRBJ1-1; D is uncertain. Germline V gene sequence: CDR1 SGHAT, CDR2 FQNNGV. The CDR3 runs 14 residues. CDR3 residues: CESSPLGWDTEAFF. The CDR3 DNA reads TGTGAAAGCAGTCCTTTGGGTTGGGACACTGAAGCTTTCTTT. The full variable domain, with the rest looked up from reference TRBV11-2 and TRBJ1-1, is EAGVAQSPRYKIIEKRQSVAFWCNPISGHATLYWYQQILGQGPKLLIQFQNNGVVDDSQLPKDRFSAERLKGVDSTLKIQPAKLEDSAVYLCESSPLGWDTEAFFGQGTRLTVV.

The gene calls are TRBV7-9 and TRBJ2-3, with D possibly called TRBD1 or TRBD2 (5 bases each). Trimming took off 8 bases at V and 0 bases at J, with 12 bases between the two ends. CDR1 and CDR2 (germline): SEHNR, FQNEAQ (reference sequence). This CDR3 region has 14 residues. The CDR3 DNA reads TGTGCCAGCGGGACCACGACTAGCACAGATACGCAGTATTTT. Its protein is CASGTTTSTDTQYF.

V is TRBV5-4 and J is TRBJ2-7; D remains ambiguous. The CDR3 length is 13 residues. Germline lookup yields CDR1 SGHNT and CDR2 YYREEE (reference sequence). V lost 4 bases and J 5 bases, leaving 13 bases between the germline ends. The CDR3 DNA reads TGTGCCAGCAGCCCGGGCCTTTGGGACGAGCAGTACTTC. It yields the protein CASSPGLWDEQYF. Combining the CDR3 with reference TRBV5-4 and TRBJ2-7 gives the whole variable domain ETGVTQSPTHLIKTRGQQVTLRCSSQSGHNTVSWYQQALGQGPQFIFQYYREEENGRGNFPPRFSGLQFPNYSSELNVNALELDDSALYLCASSPGLWDEQYFGPGTRLTVT.

About this clonotype: The junction differs from germline at one of its ends, possibly a read error. The V call is TRBV5-5, the J call TRBJ2-1; 10 bases align to TRBD2. This CDR3 region has 15 residues. The germline CDR1 and CDR2 sequences are SGHKS and YYEKEE (reference sequence). CDR3 DNA sequence: TGTGCTAGCAGCTTGATGTCTAGCGGGAGTAGTGAGCAGTTCTTC. Its protein is CASSLMSSGSSEQFF.